Listed below are T cell receptor beta chains from one sample, sequenced in a study of tumor-infiltrating lymphocytes in primary liver carcinoma. TCRdb analysed the multiplex PCR reads with MiXCR anew, one entry per CDR3 protein. The sample lists 300,000 to 400,000 distinct CDR3 sequences, 65% occurring once. What was sequenced was peripheral blood. The source of these receptors is a man in his forties or fifties with primary liver carcinoma and hepatitis B virus infection. The CDR3 runs from the conserved cysteine through the conserved F or W. D genes are given only for firm matches. The size entry is marked missing in some rows and otherwise reads once, few, many or a size class.

D: TRBD2
size: NA
V: TRBV6-4
J: TRBJ2-1
DNA: TGTGCCAGCAGTGACTGGGGCGGGAGGAGTGAGCAGTTCTTC
CDR3: CASSDWGGRSEQFF

D: NA
size: NA
V: TRBV29-1
J: TRBJ2-1
DNA: TGCCCCCAGGCGTCGGGGCTAGAAGACATCGATGAGCAGTTCTTC
CDR3: CPQASGLEDIDEQFF

D: NA
size: NA
V: TRBV11-1
J: TRBJ2-7
DNA: TGTGCCAGCAGCTTCAGTGGGAGCAACCACGAGCAGTACTTC
CDR3: CASSFSGSNHEQYF

D: TRBD2
size: NA
V: TRBV6-2/TRBV6-3
J: TRBJ2-7
DNA: TGTGCCAGCAGACCCCTTAAAGCGGGAATTTCCTACGAGCAGTACTTC
CDR3: CASRPLKAGISYEQYF

D: TRBD1
size: NA
V: TRBV11-3
J: TRBJ2-1
DNA: TGTGCCAGCAGCTTAGCTCCCCCGGGACAGGGAATCGCATGGCATAATGGGCAGTTCTTC
CDR3: CASSLAPPGQGIAWHNGQFF

D: TRBD1
size: NA
V: TRBV11-2
J: TRBJ1-1
DNA: TGTGCCACCGCGCTCGGGACAGGGACTACCCCGGGCGGCACTGAAGCTCTCTTT
CDR3: CATALGTGTTPGGTEALF

D: NA
size: NA
V: TRBV12-3/TRBV12-4
J: TRBJ1-1
DNA: TGTGCCAGCAGCCCAAGGGCAGGGTTGGATGCTTTCTTT
CDR3: CASSPRAGLDAFF

D: NA
size: few
V: TRBV7-9
J: TRBJ2-5
DNA: TGTGCCAGCAGCTTAGGCAGGCAAGAGACCCAGTACTTC
CDR3: CASSLGRQETQYF

D: NA
size: once
V: TRBV11-2
J: TRBJ2-2
DNA: TGTGCCAGCATCTTAGATGTCGGGGGCCGTAACACCGGGGAGCTGTTTTTT
CDR3: CASILDVGGRNTGELFF

D: TRBD2
size: NA
V: TRBV5-6
J: TRBJ2-5
DNA: TGTGCCAGCAGCTGGCCCGGGACTAGCGGACAAGAGACCCAGTACTTC
CDR3: CASSWPGTSGQETQYF

D: NA
size: NA
V: TRBV5-4
J: TRBJ2-3
DNA: TGTGCCAGCAGCTTGATCACAGCGACAGGTACGCAGTATTTT
CDR3: CASSLITATGTQYF

D: NA
size: NA
V: TRBV4-3
J: TRBJ2-3
DNA: TGCGCCAGCAGCTTATCCTGGCCCTCTAGCACAGATACGCAGTATTTT
CDR3: CASSLSWPSSTDTQYF

D: NA
size: NA
V: TRBV12-3/TRBV12-4
J: TRBJ1-2
DNA: TGTGCTAGCAGTTCGGGCGCCTATGGCTACACCTTC
CDR3: CASSSGAYGYTF

D: NA
size: once
V: TRBV29-1
J: TRBJ1-2
DNA: TGCAGGGTTGAGCAGGCTAACTGTGGCTACACCTTC
CDR3: CRVEQANCGYTF

D: NA
size: NA
V: TRBV11-3
J: TRBJ2-3
DNA: TGTGCCAACAGCTGGGGGGAGGGCACAGATACGCAGTATTTT
CDR3: CANSWGEGTDTQYF

D: TRBD1
size: many
V: TRBV4-3
J: TRBJ2-7
DNA: TGCGCCAGCAGCCATGCCCTGGGACAGAGCTCCTACGAGCAGTACTTC
CDR3: CASSHALGQSSYEQYF

D: TRBD1
size: many
V: TRBV12-3/TRBV12-4
J: TRBJ2-7
DNA: TGTGCCAGCAGTGCCCGGGACAGGGTCCCAAATTACGAGCAGTACTTC
CDR3: CASSARDRVPNYEQYF

D: NA
size: NA
V: TRBV11-2
J: TRBJ2-5
DNA: TGTACCAGCAGCTTATTAGTGAGGGTCGGAGAGACCCAGTACTTT
CDR3: CTSSLLVRVGETQYF

D: NA
size: NA
V: TRBV6-2/TRBV6-3
J: TRBJ1-5
DNA: TGTGCTAGCAGTTACCCGTTTGGATCCGCGCATTTT
CDR3: CASSYPFGSAHF

D: NA
size: NA
V: TRBV7-3
J: TRBJ1-2
DNA: TGTGCCAGCAGCCCTATGGACCAGCACGACTATGGCTACACCTTC
CDR3: CASSPMDQHDYGYTF

D: NA
size: NA
V: TRBV6-6
J: TRBJ1-1
DNA: TGTGCCAGCGGTTACTCGCATGAGGGAGGGACTGAAGCTTTCTTT
CDR3: CASGYSHEGGTEAFF

D: TRBD2
size: NA
V: TRBV5-4
J: TRBJ2-1
DNA: TGTGCCAGCAGCCGGCTAGAGGGAGGGGACAATGAGCAGTTCTTC
CDR3: CASSRLEGGDNEQFF

D: NA
size: NA
V: TRBV11-2
J: TRBJ2-1
DNA: TGTACCAGCAGCCGGATAGGGCTGAACAATGAGCAGTTCTTC
CDR3: CTSSRIGLNNEQFF

D: NA
size: NA
V: TRBV29-1
J: TRBJ2-5
DNA: TGCAGCCTTGAGTACCCAGGGCAAGAGACCCAGTACTTC
CDR3: CSLEYPGQETQYF

D: NA
size: many
V: TRBV4-1
J: TRBJ2-6
DNA: TGCGCCAGCAGCCAGGGGACTTACTCTGGGGCCAACGTCCTGACTTTC
CDR3: CASSQGTYSGANVLTF

D: NA
size: NA
V: TRBV28
J: TRBJ2-1
DNA: TGTGCCAGCAGTTCAATAGGGTGGAGCTCCTACAATGAGCAGTTCTTC
CDR3: CASSSIGWSSYNEQFF

D: NA
size: NA
V: TRBV11-2
J: TRBJ2-5
DNA: TGTGACAGCAGCTCAGAGCCCCAAGAAGAGACCCAGTACTTC
CDR3: CDSSSEPQEETQYF

D: NA
size: NA
V: TRBV12-3/TRBV12-4
J: TRBJ2-6
DNA: TGTGCCAGTAGTTTTCGGAGGATTTCTGGGGCCAACGTCCTGGCTTTC
CDR3: CASSFRRISGANVLAF

D: NA
size: many
V: TRBV11-2
J: TRBJ2-5
DNA: TGTGCCAGCAGCTTACGCCCCGGGCAGGGCGAAGAGACCCAGTACTTC
CDR3: CASSLRPGQGEETQYF

D: TRBD1
size: NA
V: TRBV6-6
J: TRBJ2-3
DNA: TGTGCCAGGATGACAGGGGTGGTAGGTACGCAGTATTTT
CDR3: CARMTGVVGTQYF

D: NA
size: NA
V: TRBV19
J: TRBJ2-2
DNA: TGTGCCAGTGGGAAGGATACAGGGACATCCGGGGAGCTGTTTTTT
CDR3: CASGKDTGTSGELFF

D: TRBD1
size: NA
V: TRBV11-2
J: TRBJ2-2
DNA: TGTGCCAGCGCTAACAGGGGAAGCGACACCGGGGAACTGATTTTT
CDR3: CASANRGSDTGELIF

D: TRBD1
size: many
V: TRBV11-2
J: TRBJ2-7
DNA: TGTGCCAGCAGCGCCGGGACAGGGGCCTACGAGCAGTACTTC
CDR3: CASSAGTGAYEQYF

D: TRBD1
size: NA
V: TRBV20-1
J: TRBJ1-1
DNA: TGCAGTGCTAGAGGGGGACAGGGGGATGCAACTGAAGCTTTCTTT
CDR3: CSARGGQGDATEAFF

D: NA
size: NA
V: TRBV11-2
J: TRBJ1-4
DNA: TGTGCCAGCAGCTTACAGTCAGGCTATGAAAAACTGTTTTTT
CDR3: CASSLQSGYEKLFF

D: TRBD2
size: NA
V: TRBV10-3
J: TRBJ2-5
DNA: TGTGCCATCAGTGGGCTAGCGGGGTCCTCCTATAATGAGCAGTACTTC
CDR3: CAISGLAGSSYNEQYF